These T cell receptor beta chains were read from a single sample in a study of T cells after yellow fever vaccination. TCRdb fed the 5' RACE reads into MiXCR, producing one record per CDR3 protein. The data show 450,000 to 550,000 distinct CDR3 sequences, roughly 22% seen once. The sequencing used PBMCs, collected roughly 20 days after the first yellow fever vaccination. These receptors originate from a man between 18 and 35 years old who received the YFV17D yellow fever vaccine. The CDR3 runs from the conserved cysteine through the conserved F or W. The D gene is left open where the match is weak. A clone size is listed for some rows: how often the clone was seen (once, few, many), or a class if it is expanded.

CDR3 protein	CDR3 DNA	J gene	V gene	D gene	clone size
CASSFVGMNTEAFF	TGTGCCAGCAGCTTTGTCGGAATGAACACTGAAGCTTTCTTT	TRBJ1-1	TRBV7-9	NA	NA
CASSLLGQGAYGYTF	TGTGCCAGCAGCTTATTGGGACAGGGGGCCTATGGCTACACCTTC	TRBJ1-2	TRBV7-2	TRBD1	few
CASSLGGSPTDTQYF	TGCGCCAGCAGCTTGGGGGGTAGCCCCACAGATACGCAGTATTTT	TRBJ2-3	TRBV5-1	NA	NA
CSAREDRVWELFF	TGCAGTGCTAGGGAGGACAGGGTCTGGGAGCTGTTTTTT	TRBJ2-2	TRBV20-1	TRBD1	once
CASTPLAPSRNTQYF	TGTGCCAGCACCCCCCTAGCGCCAAGTAGGAATACGCAGTATTTT	TRBJ2-3	TRBV7-2	NA	few
CASNNGLAGAYEQYF	TGTGCCAGCAACAATGGACTAGCGGGGGCCTACGAGCAGTACTTC	TRBJ2-7	TRBV6-2/TRBV6-3	TRBD2	NA
CASSQEGTYDNEQFF	TGCGCCAGCAGCCAAGAAGGGACCTACGACAATGAGCAGTTCTTC	TRBJ2-1	TRBV4-3	NA	few
CASRILGDSRNEQFF	TGCGCCAGCAGAATCCTAGGGGACAGCCGCAATGAGCAGTTCTTC	TRBJ2-1	TRBV23-1	TRBD1	once
CASSEALAELSYEQYF	TGCGCCAGCAGTGAGGCCCTAGCGGAACTGTCCTACGAGCAGTACTTC	TRBJ2-7	TRBV10-2	TRBD2	many
CASSPGSYNSPLHF	TGTGCCAGCTCACCAGGATCCTATAATTCACCCCTCCACTTT	TRBJ1-6	TRBV18	NA	few
CAIRPTGDRAGELFF	TGTGCCATCAGACCGACAGGGGATCGGGCCGGGGAGCTGTTTTTT	TRBJ2-2	TRBV10-3	TRBD1	few